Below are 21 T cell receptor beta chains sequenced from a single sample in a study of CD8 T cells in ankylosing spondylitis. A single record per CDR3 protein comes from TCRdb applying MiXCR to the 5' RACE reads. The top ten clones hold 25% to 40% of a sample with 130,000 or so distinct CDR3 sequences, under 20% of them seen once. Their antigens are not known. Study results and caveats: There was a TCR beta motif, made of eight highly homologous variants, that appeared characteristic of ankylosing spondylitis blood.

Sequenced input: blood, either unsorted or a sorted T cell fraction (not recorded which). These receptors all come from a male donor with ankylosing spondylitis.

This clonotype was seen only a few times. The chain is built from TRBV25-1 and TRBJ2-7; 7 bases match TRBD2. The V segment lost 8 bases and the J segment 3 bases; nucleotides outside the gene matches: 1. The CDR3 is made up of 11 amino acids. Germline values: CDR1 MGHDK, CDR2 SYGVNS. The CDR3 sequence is CASWGGYEQYF. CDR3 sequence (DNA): TGTGCCAGCTGGGGGGGCTACGAGCAGTACTTC.

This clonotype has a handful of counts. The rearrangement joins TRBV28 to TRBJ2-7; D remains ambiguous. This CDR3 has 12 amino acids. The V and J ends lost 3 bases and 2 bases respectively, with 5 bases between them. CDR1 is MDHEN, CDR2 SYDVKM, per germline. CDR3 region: CASSFSAYEQYF. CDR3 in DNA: TGTGCCAGCAGTTTCTCCGCCTACGAGCAGTACTTC.

The CDR3 is CASSSSGGTLETQYF. In nucleotides, the CDR3 is TGTGCCAGCAGTTCCTCCGGGGGCACGTTGGAGACCCAGTACTTC. The chain recombines TRBV6-5 with TRBJ2-5, with D perhaps given as TRBD1 or TRBD2 (6 bases each). The CDR3 length is 15 residues. Germline-derived CDR1 and CDR2 are MNHEY and SVGAGI. The germline V and J ends were trimmed by 4 bases and 5 bases, with 17 bases remaining between them.

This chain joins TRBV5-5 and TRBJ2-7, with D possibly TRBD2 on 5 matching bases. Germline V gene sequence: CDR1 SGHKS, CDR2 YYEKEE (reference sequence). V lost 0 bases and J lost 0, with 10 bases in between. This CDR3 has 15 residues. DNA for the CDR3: TGTGCCAGCAGCTTGGTCGAGGGAAACTCCTACGAGCAGTACTTC. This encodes CASSLVEGNSYEQYF.

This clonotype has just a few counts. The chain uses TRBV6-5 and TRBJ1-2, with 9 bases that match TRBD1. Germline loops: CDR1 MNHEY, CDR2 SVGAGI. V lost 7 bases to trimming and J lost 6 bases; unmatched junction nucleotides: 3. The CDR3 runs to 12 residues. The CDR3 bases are TGTGCCAGCATAGGACAGGGGAATGGCTACACCTTC. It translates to CASIGQGNGYTF.

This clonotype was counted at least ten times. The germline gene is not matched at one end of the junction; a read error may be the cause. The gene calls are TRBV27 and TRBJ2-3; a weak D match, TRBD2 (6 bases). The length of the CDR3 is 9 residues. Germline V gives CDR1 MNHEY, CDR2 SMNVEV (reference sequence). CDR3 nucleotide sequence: TGCGTTGCGGGGGATACGCAGTATTTT. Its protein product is CVAGDTQYF.

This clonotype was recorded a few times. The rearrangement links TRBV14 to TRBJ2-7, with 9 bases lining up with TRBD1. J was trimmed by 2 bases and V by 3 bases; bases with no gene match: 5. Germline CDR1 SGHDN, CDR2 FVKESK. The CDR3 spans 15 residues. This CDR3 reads CASSHRDRVAYEQYF. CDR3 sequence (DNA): TGTGCCAGCAGCCACCGGGACAGGGTGGCCTACGAGCAGTACTTC.

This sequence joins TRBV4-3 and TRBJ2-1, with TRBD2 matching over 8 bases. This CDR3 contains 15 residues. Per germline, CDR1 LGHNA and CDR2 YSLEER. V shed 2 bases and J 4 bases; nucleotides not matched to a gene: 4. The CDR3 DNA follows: TGCGCCAGCAGCCAATCCAGCGGGAGTTACAATGAGCAGTTCTTC. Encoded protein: CASSQSSGSYNEQFF.

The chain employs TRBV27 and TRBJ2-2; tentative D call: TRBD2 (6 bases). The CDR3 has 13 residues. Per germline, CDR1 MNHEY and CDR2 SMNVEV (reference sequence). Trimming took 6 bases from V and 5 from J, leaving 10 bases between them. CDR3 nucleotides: TGTGCCAGCAGCGGGAGTCTTACCGGGGAGCTGTTTTTT. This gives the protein CASSGSLTGELFF.

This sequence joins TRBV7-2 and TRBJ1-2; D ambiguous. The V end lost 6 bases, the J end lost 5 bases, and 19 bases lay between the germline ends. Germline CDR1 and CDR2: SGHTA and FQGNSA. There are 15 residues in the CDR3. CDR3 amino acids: CASSQNSRGLYGYTF. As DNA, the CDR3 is TGTGCCAGCAGTCAAAACAGCCGGGGTCTGTATGGCTACACCTTC.

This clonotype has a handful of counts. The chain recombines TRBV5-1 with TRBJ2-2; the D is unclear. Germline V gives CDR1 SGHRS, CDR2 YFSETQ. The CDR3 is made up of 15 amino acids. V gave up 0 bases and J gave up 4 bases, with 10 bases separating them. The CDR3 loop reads CASSLDQATTGELFF. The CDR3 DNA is TGCGCCAGCAGCTTGGATCAGGCAACCACCGGGGAGCTGTTTTTT. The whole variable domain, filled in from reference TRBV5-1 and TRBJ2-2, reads KAGVTQTPRYLIKTRGQQVTLSCSPISGHRSVSWYQQTPGQGLQFLFEYFSETQRNKGNFPGRFSGRQFSNSRSEMNVSTLELGDSALYLCASSLDQATTGELFFGEGSRLTVL.

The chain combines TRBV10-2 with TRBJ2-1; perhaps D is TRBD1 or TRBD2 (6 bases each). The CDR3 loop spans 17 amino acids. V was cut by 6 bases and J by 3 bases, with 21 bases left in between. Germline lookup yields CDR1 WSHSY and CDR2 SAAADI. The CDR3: CASSGFSTGAVYNEQFF. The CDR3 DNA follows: TGCGCCAGCAGCGGCTTTAGTACGGGGGCGGTCTACAATGAGCAGTTCTTC.

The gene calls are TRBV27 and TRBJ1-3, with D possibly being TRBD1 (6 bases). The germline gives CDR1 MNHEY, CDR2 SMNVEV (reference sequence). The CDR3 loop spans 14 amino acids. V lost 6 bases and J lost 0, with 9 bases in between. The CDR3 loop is CASSQTGSGNTIYF. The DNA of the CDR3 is TGTGCCAGCAGCCAGACAGGCTCTGGAAACACCATATATTTT.

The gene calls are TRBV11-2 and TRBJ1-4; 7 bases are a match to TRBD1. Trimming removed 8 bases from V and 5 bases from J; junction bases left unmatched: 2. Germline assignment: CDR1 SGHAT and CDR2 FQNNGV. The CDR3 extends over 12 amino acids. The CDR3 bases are TGTGCCAGCGGGACAGACAATGAAAAACTGTTTTTT. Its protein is CASGTDNEKLFF. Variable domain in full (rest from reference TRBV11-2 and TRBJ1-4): EAGVAQSPRYKIIEKRQSVAFWCNPISGHATLYWYQQILGQGPKLLIQFQNNGVVDDSQLPKDRFSAERLKGVDSTLKIQPAKLEDSAVYLCASGTDNEKLFFGSGTQLSVL.

The CDR3 DNA reads TGCAGTGCTAGTCTGGACAGGGAATTTCGTAGCAATCAGCCCCAGCATTTT. Protein product: CSASLDREFRSNQPQHF. The chain couples TRBV20-1 to TRBJ1-5, with 8 bases matching TRBD1. The CDR3 consists of 17 residues. Germline V gives CDR1 DFQATT, CDR2 SNEGSKA (reference sequence). V was pared by 3 bases and J by 0 bases, with 10 bases of the junction left unmatched.

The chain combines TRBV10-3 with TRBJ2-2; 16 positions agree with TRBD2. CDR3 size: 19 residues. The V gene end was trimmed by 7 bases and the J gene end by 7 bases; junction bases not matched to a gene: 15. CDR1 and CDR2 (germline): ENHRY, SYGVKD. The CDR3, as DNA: TGTGCCATCACCGAACCGGGACTAGCGGGAGGGCCCGGTTTCGGGGAGCTGTTTTTT. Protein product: CAITEPGLAGGPGFGELFF.

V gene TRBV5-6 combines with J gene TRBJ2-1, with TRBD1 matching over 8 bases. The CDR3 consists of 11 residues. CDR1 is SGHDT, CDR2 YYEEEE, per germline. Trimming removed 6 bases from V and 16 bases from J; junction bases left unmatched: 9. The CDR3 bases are TGTGCCAGCACCCGACCGGGACAGGAATTCTTC. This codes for CASTRPGQEFF.

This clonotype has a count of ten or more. DNA for the CDR3: TGCAGCGTTGGTAGCGGGAGGGTACACCTTGTGGATGAGCAGTTCTTC. Translation: CSVGSGRVHLVDEQFF. This chain links TRBV29-1 with TRBJ2-1; 11 positions agree with TRBD2. Germline V gene lookup returns CDR1 SQVTM and CDR2 ANQGSEA. After removal of 4 bases from V and 8 bases from J, the junction contained 13 bases not matched to a gene. CDR3 length: 16 amino acids.

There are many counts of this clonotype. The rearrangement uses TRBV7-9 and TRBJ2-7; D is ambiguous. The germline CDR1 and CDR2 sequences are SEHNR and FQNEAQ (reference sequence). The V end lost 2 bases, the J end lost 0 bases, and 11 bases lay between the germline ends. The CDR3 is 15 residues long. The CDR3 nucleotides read TGTGCCAGCAGCTTAATCCGCGGATCCTCCTACGAGCAGTACTTC. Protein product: CASSLIRGSSYEQYF.

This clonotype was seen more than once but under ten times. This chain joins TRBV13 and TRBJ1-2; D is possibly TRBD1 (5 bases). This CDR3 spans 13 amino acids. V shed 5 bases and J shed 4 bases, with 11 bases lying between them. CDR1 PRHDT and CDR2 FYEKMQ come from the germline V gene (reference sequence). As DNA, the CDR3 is TGTGCCAGCAGCCCCCGACAGTCCTATGGCTACACCTTC. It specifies CASSPRQSYGYTF.

CDR3 sequence: CASSQGQGYSPLHF. CDR3 DNA: TGCGCCAGCAGCCAGGGACAGGGCTATTCACCCCTCCACTTT. V and J are TRBV5-1 and TRBJ1-6, with 9 positions matching TRBD1. Per germline, CDR1 SGHRS and CDR2 YFSETQ. The CDR3 runs to 14 residues. Trimming removed 4 bases from V and 8 bases from J; junction bases left unmatched: 4. Full variable domain (outside the CDR3, taken from reference TRBV5-1 and TRBJ1-6): KAGVTQTPRYLIKTRGQQVTLSCSPISGHRSVSWYQQTPGQGLQFLFEYFSETQRNKGNFPGRFSGRQFSNSRSEMNVSTLELGDSALYLCASSQGQGYSPLHFGNGTRLTVT.